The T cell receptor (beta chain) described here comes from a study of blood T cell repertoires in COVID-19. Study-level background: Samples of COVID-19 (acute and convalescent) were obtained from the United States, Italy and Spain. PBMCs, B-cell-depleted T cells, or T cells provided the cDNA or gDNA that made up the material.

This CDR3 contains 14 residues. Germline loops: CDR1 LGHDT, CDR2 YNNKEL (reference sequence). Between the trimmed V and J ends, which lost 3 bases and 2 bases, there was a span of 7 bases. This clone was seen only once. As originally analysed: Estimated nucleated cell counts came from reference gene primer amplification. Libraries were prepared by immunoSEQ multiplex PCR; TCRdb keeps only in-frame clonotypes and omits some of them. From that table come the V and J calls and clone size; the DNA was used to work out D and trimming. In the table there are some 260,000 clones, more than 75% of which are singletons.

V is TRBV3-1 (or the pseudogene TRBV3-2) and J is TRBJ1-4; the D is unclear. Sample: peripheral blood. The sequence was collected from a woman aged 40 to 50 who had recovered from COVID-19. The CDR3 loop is CASSQVETNEKLFF. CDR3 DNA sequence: TGTGCCAGCAGCCAGGTGGAGACTAATGAAAAACTGTTTTTT.